This is a list of T cell receptor beta chains from one sample in a study of T cell responses to AZD1222 COVID-19 vaccine. Here immunoSEQ multiplex PCR was the method, and the copy in TCRdb shows in-frame clones only, minus some. The data hold 150,000 to 200,000 clones, with less than 95% observed a single time. This specimen was peripheral blood, taken 28 days after the second AZD1222 dose. The receptor source for this set is an adult who received the AZD1222 COVID-19 vaccine. Both conserved end residues are part of each CDR3. The order of the fields is D gene, clone size, V gene, J gene, CDR3 DNA, CDR3 protein. D genes are given only for firm matches. The size of a clone is reported for some rows only, either as once, few or many, or as a class for expanded clones.

>-|-|TRBV9|TRBJ2-1
TGTGCCAGCAGCGTAGGCGGGTCTGACAATGAGCAGTTCTTC
CASSVGGSDNEQFF
>-|-|TRBV30|TRBJ1-4
TGTGCCTGGAGGTTAGGGGCGGGTGAAAAACTGTTTTTT
CAWRLGAGEKLFF
>-|-|TRBV19|TRBJ2-2
TGTGCCAGTAGTATAGCAGGAGTAGGGACCGGGGAGCTGTTTTTT
CASSIAGVGTGELFF
>-|-|TRBV7-6|TRBJ1-2
TGTGCCAGCAGCACGGATGGGGGGAACTATGGCTACACCTTC
CASSTDGGNYGYTF
>-|-|TRBV7-9|TRBJ2-5
TGTGCCAGCAGCCTCGGGTGGGGGCAAGAGACCCAGTACTTC
CASSLGWGQETQYF
>TRBD1|-|TRBV28|TRBJ1-1
TGTGCCAGCAGCTCACCAACAGGACAGGGTCTGATTGAAGCTTTCTTT
CASSSPTGQGLIEAFF
>-|-|TRBV11-1|TRBJ2-7
TGTGCCAGCAGCCCGGGCACCTACGAGCAGTACTTC
CASSPGTYEQYF
>TRBD1|-|TRBV24-1|TRBJ2-1
TGTGCCACCAGTGTCTCCTTCGGACAGGGCGGCTACAATGAGCAGTTCTTC
CATSVSFGQGGYNEQFF
>TRBD1|-|TRBV24-1|TRBJ1-2
TGTGCCACAAGTCGTCGGTCCCCGGGACAGGGCAATGGCTACACCTTC
CATSRRSPGQGNGYTF
>-|once|TRBV7-9|TRBJ2-2
TGTGCCAGCAGCCCCAGGGCCCAGAACACCGGGGAGCTGTTTTTT
CASSPRAQNTGELFF
>-|-|TRBV18|TRBJ1-5
TGTGCCAGCTCTACAGAGCACAATCAGCCCCAGCATTTT
CASSTEHNQPQHF
>-|-|TRBV4-3|TRBJ1-6
TGCGCCAGCAGCCAAGAACGGAGGGGCGGTTCACCCCTCCACTTT
CASSQERRGGSPLHF
>TRBD1|-|TRBV12-3/TRBV12-4|TRBJ1-2
TGTGCCAGCAGTCCTGGGACAGGGGATGGCTACACCTTC
CASSPGTGDGYTF
>-|-|TRBV13|TRBJ2-2
TGTGCCAGCAGCTTAGTTTATTCCGTCACCGGGGAGCTGTTTTTT
CASSLVYSVTGELFF
>-|-|TRBV5-4|TRBJ1-5
TGTGCCAGCAGCTTAGCCCCCAATCAGCCCCAGCATTTT
CASSLAPNQPQHF
>-|-|TRBV3-1/TRBV3-2|TRBJ1-6
TGTGCCAGCAGCCAAGCCAAGGGGAATTCACCCCTCCACTTT
CASSQAKGNSPLHF
>TRBD1|-|TRBV10-3|TRBJ1-1
TGTGCCATCAGTGAACGAGGGGGCAACACTGAAGCTTTCTTT
CAISERGGNTEAFF